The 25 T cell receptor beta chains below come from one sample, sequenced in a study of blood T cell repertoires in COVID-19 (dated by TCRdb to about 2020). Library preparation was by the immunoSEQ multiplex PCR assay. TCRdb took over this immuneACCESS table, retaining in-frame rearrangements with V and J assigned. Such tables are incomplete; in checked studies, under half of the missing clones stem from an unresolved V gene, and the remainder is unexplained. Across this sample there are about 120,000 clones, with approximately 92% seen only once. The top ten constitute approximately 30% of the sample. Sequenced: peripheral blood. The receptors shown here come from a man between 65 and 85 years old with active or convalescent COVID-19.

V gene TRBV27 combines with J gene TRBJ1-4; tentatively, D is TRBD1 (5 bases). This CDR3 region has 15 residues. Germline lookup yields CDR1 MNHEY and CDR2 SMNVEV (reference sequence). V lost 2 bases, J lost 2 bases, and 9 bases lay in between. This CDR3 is CASSLRGVTNEKLFF. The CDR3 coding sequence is TGTGCCAGCAGTTTACGGGGGGTCACTAATGAAAAACTGTTTTTT.

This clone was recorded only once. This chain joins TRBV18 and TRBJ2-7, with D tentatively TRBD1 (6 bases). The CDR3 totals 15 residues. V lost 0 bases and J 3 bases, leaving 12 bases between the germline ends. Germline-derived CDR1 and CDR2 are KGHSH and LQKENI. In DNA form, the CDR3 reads TGTGCCAGCTCACCACCGGCGCAGGGGTTCTACGAGCAGTACTTC. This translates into CASSPPAQGFYEQYF.

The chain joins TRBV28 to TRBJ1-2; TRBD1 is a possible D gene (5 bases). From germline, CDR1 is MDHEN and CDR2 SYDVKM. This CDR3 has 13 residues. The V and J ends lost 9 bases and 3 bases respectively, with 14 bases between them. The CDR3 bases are TGTGCCAGTAAGGCAGGGTTTGACTATGGCTACACCTTC. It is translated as CASKAGFDYGYTF.

The CDR3 DNA sequence: TGTGCCAGCAGCACAGGCACAGATACGCAGTATTTT. It is translated as CASSTGTDTQYF. The chain links TRBV7-3 to TRBJ2-3, with unresolved D. The germline V gene has CDR1 SGHTA and CDR2 FQGTGA. The CDR3 has 12 residues. Trimming took off 5 bases at V and 1 base at J, with 4 bases between the two ends.

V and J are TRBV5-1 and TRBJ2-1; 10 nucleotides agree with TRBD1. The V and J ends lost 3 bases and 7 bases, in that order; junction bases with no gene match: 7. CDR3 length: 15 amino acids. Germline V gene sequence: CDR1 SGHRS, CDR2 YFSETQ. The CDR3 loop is CASSSRDRGANEQFF. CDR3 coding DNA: TGCGCCAGCAGCTCCCGGGACAGGGGTGCGAATGAGCAGTTCTTC.

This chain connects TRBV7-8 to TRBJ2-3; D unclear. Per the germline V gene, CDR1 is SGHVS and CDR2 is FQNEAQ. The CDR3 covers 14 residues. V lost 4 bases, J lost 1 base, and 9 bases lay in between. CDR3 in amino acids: CASSSGWGTDTQYF. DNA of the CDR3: TGTGCCAGCAGCTCAGGTTGGGGCACAGATACGCAGTATTTT.

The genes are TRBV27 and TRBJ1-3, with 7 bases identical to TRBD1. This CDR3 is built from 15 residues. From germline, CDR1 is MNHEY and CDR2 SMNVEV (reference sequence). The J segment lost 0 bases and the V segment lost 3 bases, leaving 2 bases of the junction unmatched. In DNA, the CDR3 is TGTGCCAGCAGTTTGGACAGGAACTCTGGAAACACCATATATTTT. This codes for CASSLDRNSGNTIYF.

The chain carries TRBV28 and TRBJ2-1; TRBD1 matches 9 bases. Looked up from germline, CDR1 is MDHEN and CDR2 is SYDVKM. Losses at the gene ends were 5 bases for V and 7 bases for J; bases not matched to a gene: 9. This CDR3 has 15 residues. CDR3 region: CASSNAGTGSNEQFF. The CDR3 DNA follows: TGTGCCAGCAGTAACGCCGGGACAGGGAGTAATGAGCAGTTCTTC.

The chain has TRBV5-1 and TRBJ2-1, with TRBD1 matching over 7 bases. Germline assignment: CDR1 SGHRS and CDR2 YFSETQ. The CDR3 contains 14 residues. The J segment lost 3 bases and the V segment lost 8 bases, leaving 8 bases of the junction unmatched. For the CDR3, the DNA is TGCGCCAGTTATAGGACAGGAGGCTACAATGAGCAGTTCTTC. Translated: CASYRTGGYNEQFF.

CDR3 DNA sequence: TGTGCCAGCAGTTTTTCAGGGGGCTCGGGGCAGTACTTC. Translation gives CASSFSGGSGQYF. J is TRBJ2-7 and V is TRBV6-5, with 8 bases fitting TRBD1. The CDR3 spans 13 residues. With 4 bases clipped from V and 9 bases from J, the junction kept 8 bases outside the gene matches. CDR1 MNHEY and CDR2 SVGAGI come from the germline V gene.

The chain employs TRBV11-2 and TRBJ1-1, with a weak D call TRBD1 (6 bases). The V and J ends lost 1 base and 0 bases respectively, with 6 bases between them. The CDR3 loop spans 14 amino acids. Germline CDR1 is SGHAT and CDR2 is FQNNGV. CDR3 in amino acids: CASSLAGVNTEAFF. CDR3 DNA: TGTGCCAGCAGCTTAGCAGGGGTGAACACTGAAGCTTTCTTT.

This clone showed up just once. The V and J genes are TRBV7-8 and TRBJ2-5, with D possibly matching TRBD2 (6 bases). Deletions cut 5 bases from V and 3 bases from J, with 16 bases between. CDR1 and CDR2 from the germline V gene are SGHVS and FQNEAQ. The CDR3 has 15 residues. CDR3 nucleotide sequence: TGTGCCAGCAGCCGAGCCCTAGCGATGGAAGAGACCCAGTACTTC. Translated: CASSRALAMEETQYF.

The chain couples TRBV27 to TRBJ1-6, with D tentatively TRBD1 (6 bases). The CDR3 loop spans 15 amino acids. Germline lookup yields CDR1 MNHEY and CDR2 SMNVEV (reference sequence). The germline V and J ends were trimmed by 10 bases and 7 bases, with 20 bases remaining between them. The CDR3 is CANGSPRGTNSPLHF. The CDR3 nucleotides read TGTGCCAACGGCTCTCCCAGGGGTACCAATTCACCCCTCCACTTT.

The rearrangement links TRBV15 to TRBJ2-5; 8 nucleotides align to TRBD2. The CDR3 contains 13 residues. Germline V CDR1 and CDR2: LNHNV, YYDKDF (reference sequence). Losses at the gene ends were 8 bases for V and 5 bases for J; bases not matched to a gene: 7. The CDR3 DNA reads TGTGCCACCTCCAGCGGGGGCTGGGAGACCCAGTACTTC. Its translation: CATSSGGWETQYF.

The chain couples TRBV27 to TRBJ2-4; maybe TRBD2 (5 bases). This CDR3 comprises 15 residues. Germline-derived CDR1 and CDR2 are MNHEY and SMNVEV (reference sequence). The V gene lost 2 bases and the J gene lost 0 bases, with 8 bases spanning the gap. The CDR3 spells CASSLEGLAKNIQYF. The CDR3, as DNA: TGTGCCAGCAGTTTAGAGGGATTAGCCAAAAACATTCAGTACTTC.

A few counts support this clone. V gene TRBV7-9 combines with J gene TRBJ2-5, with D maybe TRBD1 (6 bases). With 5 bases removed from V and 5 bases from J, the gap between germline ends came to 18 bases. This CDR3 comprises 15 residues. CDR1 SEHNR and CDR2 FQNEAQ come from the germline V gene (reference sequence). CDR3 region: CASSPRQGIWETQYF. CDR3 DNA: TGTGCCAGCAGCCCGCGGCAGGGGATCTGGGAGACCCAGTACTTC.

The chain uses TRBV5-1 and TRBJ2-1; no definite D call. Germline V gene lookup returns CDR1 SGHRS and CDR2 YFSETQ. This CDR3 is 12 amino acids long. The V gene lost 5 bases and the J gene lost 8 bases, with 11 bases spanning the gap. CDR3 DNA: TGCGCCAGCAGACTGGAGAGGCATGAGCAGTTCTTC. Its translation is CASRLERHEQFF.

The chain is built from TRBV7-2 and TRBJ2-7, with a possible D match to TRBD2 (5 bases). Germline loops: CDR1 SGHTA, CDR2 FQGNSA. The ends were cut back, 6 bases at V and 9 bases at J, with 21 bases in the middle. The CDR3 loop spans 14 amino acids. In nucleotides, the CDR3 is TGTGCCAGCAGGGGTGGAGGATCCCCTGGGGTGCAGTACTTC. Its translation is CASRGGGSPGVQYF.

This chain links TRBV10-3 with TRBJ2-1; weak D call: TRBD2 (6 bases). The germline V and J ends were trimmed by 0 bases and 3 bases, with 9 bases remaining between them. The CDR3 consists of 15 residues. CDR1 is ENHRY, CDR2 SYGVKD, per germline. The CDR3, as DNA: TGTGCCATCAGTGAGTCGGGGGGTATCTACAATGAGCAGTTCTTC. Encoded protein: CAISESGGIYNEQFF.

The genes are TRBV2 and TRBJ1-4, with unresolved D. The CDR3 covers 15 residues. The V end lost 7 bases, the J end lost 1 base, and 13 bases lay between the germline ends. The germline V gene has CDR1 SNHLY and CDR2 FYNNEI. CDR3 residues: CASTGEYGTNEKLFF. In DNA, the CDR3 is TGTGCCAGCACCGGAGAGTATGGAACTAATGAAAAACTGTTTTTT.

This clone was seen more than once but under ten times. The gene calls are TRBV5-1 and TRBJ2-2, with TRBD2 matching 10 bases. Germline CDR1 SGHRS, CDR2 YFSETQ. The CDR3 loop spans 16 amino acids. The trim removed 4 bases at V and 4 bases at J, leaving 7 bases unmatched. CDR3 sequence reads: CASSPGLARSTGELFF. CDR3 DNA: TGCGCCAGCAGCCCGGGACTAGCGCGGAGCACCGGGGAGCTGTTTTTT.

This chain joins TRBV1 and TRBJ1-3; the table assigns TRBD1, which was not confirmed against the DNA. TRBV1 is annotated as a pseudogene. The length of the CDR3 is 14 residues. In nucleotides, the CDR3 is TGCACCAGCAGCCGGCATAACTCTGGAAACACCATATATTTT. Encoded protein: CTSSRHNSGNTIYF.

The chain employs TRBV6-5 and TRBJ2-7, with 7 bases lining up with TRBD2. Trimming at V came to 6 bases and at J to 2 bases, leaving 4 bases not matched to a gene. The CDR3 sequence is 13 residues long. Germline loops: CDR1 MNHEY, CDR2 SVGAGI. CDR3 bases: TGTGCCAGCAGCCTCGGGACTACCTACGAGCAGTACTTC. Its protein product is CASSLGTTYEQYF.

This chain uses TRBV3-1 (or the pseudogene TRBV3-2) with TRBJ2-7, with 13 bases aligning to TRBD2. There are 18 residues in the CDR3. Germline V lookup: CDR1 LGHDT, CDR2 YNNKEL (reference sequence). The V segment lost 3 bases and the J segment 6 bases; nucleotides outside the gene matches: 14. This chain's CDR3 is CASSQTGTSGIWVGEQYF. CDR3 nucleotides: TGTGCCAGCAGCCAGACCGGGACTAGCGGGATCTGGGTGGGCGAGCAGTACTTC.

The CDR3 nucleotides are TGTGCCAGTAGTATAAACGGACAGCAACAGTTCAATGAAAAACTGTTTTTT. Its protein is CASSINGQQQFNEKLFF. The J gene is TRBJ1-4, the V gene TRBV19; D is perhaps TRBD1 (6 bases). Germline loops: CDR1 LNHDA, CDR2 SQIVND (reference sequence). The CDR3 spans 17 residues. V shed 2 bases and J shed 5 bases, with 18 bases lying between them.